The rows below give T cell receptor beta chains drawn from one sample of a study of shared clonotypes between healthy human individuals. Profiling relied on immunoSEQ multiplex PCR, and the TCRdb table lists in-frame clones only, not all of them. The sample yields under 750,000 clones, around 70% seen once. The sample consisted of memory CD4+ T cells sorted from blood. The origin of the receptors is a woman aged 25 to 39 in good health. Each CDR3 is given with its conserved first and last residue. Fields, in order: V gene, clone size, J gene, D gene, CDR3 protein, CDR3 DNA. The D gene is left open where the match is weak. Clone size is shown for a subset of rows, as once, few, many or a class of expanded clone.

TRBV2	NA	TRBJ1-3	NA	CASSPQRVVSGNTIYF	TGTGCCAGCAGCCCTCAGAGAGTTGTCTCTGGAAACACCATATATTTT
TRBV1	NA	TRBJ1-1	NA	CTSSQDWGQGGSEAFF	TGCACCAGCAGCCAAGATTGGGGGCAGGGAGGATCTGAAGCTTTCTTT
TRBV5-1	few	TRBJ1-3	NA	CASSLSTSGNTIYF	TGCGCCAGCAGCTTGTCAACCTCTGGAAACACCATATATTTT
TRBV28	NA	TRBJ2-7	TRBD2	CASSLGRGGDTYEQYF	TGTGCCAGCAGTTTAGGCCGGGGGGGTGACACCTACGAGCAGTACTTC
TRBV29-1	NA	TRBJ2-7	TRBD1	CSVVGQASYEQYF	TGCAGCGTTGTGGGACAGGCATCCTACGAGCAGTACTTC
TRBV6-6	NA	TRBJ2-7	NA	CASSYSTDPLGQYF	TGTGCCAGCAGTTATTCGACGGACCCCTTAGGGCAGTACTTC
TRBV9	NA	TRBJ1-1	TRBD1	CASSVGGQETEAFF	TGTGCCAGCAGCGTAGGGGGACAGGAGACTGAAGCTTTCTTT
TRBV18	NA	TRBJ2-7	TRBD1	CASSPAGTGTIGEQYF	TGTGCCAGCTCACCAGCCGGGACAGGGACTATCGGCGAGCAGTACTTC
TRBV19	once	TRBJ2-1	NA	CASSIVRGAPSYNEQFF	TGTGCCAGTAGTATAGTGAGGGGAGCCCCGTCCTACAATGAGCAGTTCTTC
TRBV4-1	NA	TRBJ1-4	NA	CASSLATNEKLFF	TGCGCCAGCAGTCTTGCAACTAATGAAAAACTGTTTTTT
TRBV5-4	NA	TRBJ2-1	TRBD1	CASSYNRGLNNEQFF	TGTGCCAGCAGCTATAACAGGGGGCTGAACAATGAGCAGTTCTTC
TRBV6-5	NA	TRBJ2-5	NA	CASSYSFTQETQYF	TGTGCCAGCAGTTACTCGTTTACCCAAGAGACCCAGTACTTC
TRBV6-4	few	TRBJ2-1	TRBD2	CASSDRRTSGGYNEQFF	TGTGCCAGCAGTGACCGCCGGACTAGCGGGGGTTACAATGAGCAGTTCTTC
TRBV5-4	NA	TRBJ1-2	NA	CASSLTGRADGYTF	TGTGCCAGCAGCTTGACGGGACGCGCGGATGGCTACACCTTC
TRBV5-6	NA	TRBJ2-2	NA	CASSLLTSANTGELFF	TGTGCCAGCAGCCTGTTGACTAGTGCGAACACCGGGGAGCTGTTTTTT
TRBV7-6	few	TRBJ2-7	NA	CASSTTASSYEQYF	TGTGCCAGCAGCACGACTGCGAGCTCCTACGAGCAGTACTTC
TRBV9	NA	TRBJ2-3	NA	CASSRAGGTDTQYF	TGTGCCAGCAGCCGCGCCGGGGGCACAGATACGCAGTATTTT
TRBV19	NA	TRBJ2-2	NA	CASKKTRELFF	TGTGCCAGCAAAAAGACCAGGGAGCTGTTTTTT
TRBV5-1	few	TRBJ2-7	TRBD1	CASSIGDRDSNEQYF	TGCGCCAGCAGCATAGGGGACAGGGATTCGAACGAGCAGTACTTC
TRBV19	NA	TRBJ1-2	TRBD1	CASSPRGQDYGYTF	TGTGCCAGTAGTCCGCGGGGACAGGACTATGGCTACACCTTC